The rows below give T cell receptor beta chains drawn from one sample of a study of Ad26.COV2.S vaccination and SARS-CoV-2 variants. TCRdb's table, derived via immunoSEQ multiplex PCR, lists solely in-frame clones and lacks some. The table includes approximately 300,000 clones, roughly 86% detected once. The material was peripheral blood, obtained in a trial of Ad26.COV2.S vaccine versus placebo. Receptors originate from a person aged 18 to 59 who received the Ad26.COV2.S COVID-19 vaccine or a placebo. CDR3s leave out the opening cysteine and the closing phenylalanine or tryptophan. The D gene is left open where the match is weak. Not every row has a clone size; where given, it reads once, few, many or a size class.

V gene: TRBV11-1; clone size: few; J gene: TRBJ2-5; D gene: TRBD2; CDR3 protein: ASSPGLAGETQY
V gene: TRBV5-1; clone size: -; J gene: TRBJ1-1; D gene: -; CDR3 protein: ASSPGLKGSTEAF
V gene: TRBV7-2; clone size: -; J gene: TRBJ2-3; D gene: TRBD2; CDR3 protein: ASSYAGTSRSTDTQY
V gene: TRBV11-2; clone size: -; J gene: TRBJ2-2; D gene: TRBD1; CDR3 protein: ASSLLQGDTGELF
V gene: TRBV7-9; clone size: once; J gene: TRBJ2-7; D gene: TRBD2; CDR3 protein: ASSHARGGAPYEQY
V gene: TRBV7-9; clone size: -; J gene: TRBJ2-3; D gene: -; CDR3 protein: ASSFRGGLRYTQY
V gene: TRBV18; clone size: -; J gene: TRBJ2-5; D gene: -; CDR3 protein: ASSPFGGSETQY
V gene: TRBV9; clone size: once; J gene: TRBJ1-4; D gene: -; CDR3 protein: ASSGSGSRANEKLF
V gene: TRBV29-1; clone size: -; J gene: TRBJ1-2; D gene: -; CDR3 protein: SVEDRGDYGYT
V gene: TRBV4-3; clone size: -; J gene: TRBJ2-5; D gene: TRBD2; CDR3 protein: ASSLETSGGGGTQY
V gene: TRBV3-1/TRBV3-2; clone size: -; J gene: TRBJ2-7; D gene: -; CDR3 protein: ASSQTGFTSYEQY
V gene: TRBV2; clone size: -; J gene: TRBJ2-3; D gene: -; CDR3 protein: ASSTDTQY
V gene: TRBV24-1; clone size: -; J gene: TRBJ2-4; D gene: TRBD1; CDR3 protein: ATSDCRRTWQGVSKNIQY
V gene: TRBV4-1; clone size: -; J gene: TRBJ1-2; D gene: -; CDR3 protein: ASSQDLGLRANYGYT
V gene: TRBV6-6; clone size: -; J gene: TRBJ1-2; D gene: -; CDR3 protein: ASSLSVGGYT
V gene: TRBV7-6; clone size: -; J gene: TRBJ2-7; D gene: -; CDR3 protein: ASSLDARGWVNEQY
V gene: TRBV5-1; clone size: -; J gene: TRBJ2-2; D gene: -; CDR3 protein: ASSPRGSADNTGELF
V gene: TRBV5-8; clone size: -; J gene: TRBJ1-2; D gene: -; CDR3 protein: ASSSDRGGYAYGYT
V gene: TRBV13; clone size: -; J gene: TRBJ2-5; D gene: -; CDR3 protein: ASSRAGDPEETQY
V gene: TRBV5-1; clone size: few; J gene: TRBJ2-7; D gene: -; CDR3 protein: ASSLGQPDYEQY
V gene: TRBV6-5; clone size: -; J gene: TRBJ1-1; D gene: TRBD1; CDR3 protein: ASRRDRGTNTEAF
V gene: TRBV6-1; clone size: -; J gene: TRBJ1-1; D gene: -; CDR3 protein: ASSQPSEGTEAF
V gene: TRBV7-9; clone size: -; J gene: TRBJ2-1; D gene: -; CDR3 protein: ASSLAGGNEQF
V gene: TRBV20-1; clone size: -; J gene: TRBJ2-1; D gene: TRBD2; CDR3 protein: SASAGLAGQNEQF
V gene: TRBV2; clone size: -; J gene: TRBJ2-2; D gene: -; CDR3 protein: ASRSTGFGELF
V gene: TRBV6-4; clone size: -; J gene: TRBJ2-2; D gene: -; CDR3 protein: ASRGAPNTGELF
V gene: TRBV6-2/TRBV6-3; clone size: -; J gene: TRBJ1-3; D gene: -; CDR3 protein: ASSYKQPIDGNTIY
V gene: TRBV19; clone size: -; J gene: TRBJ1-2; D gene: -; CDR3 protein: ASSIRPNYGYT
V gene: TRBV6-5; clone size: -; J gene: TRBJ2-3; D gene: TRBD1; CDR3 protein: ASRRAGTGKDTQY
V gene: TRBV5-1; clone size: once; J gene: TRBJ1-1; D gene: TRBD1; CDR3 protein: ASSSPGGGTEAF
V gene: TRBV5-1; clone size: many; J gene: TRBJ2-7; D gene: -; CDR3 protein: ASSLGYTYEQY
V gene: TRBV7-9; clone size: many; J gene: TRBJ2-7; D gene: -; CDR3 protein: ASRETGAPYEQY
V gene: TRBV2; clone size: -; J gene: TRBJ2-1; D gene: -; CDR3 protein: ASRAGTQIEQF
V gene: TRBV3-1/TRBV3-2; clone size: once; J gene: TRBJ1-2; D gene: -; CDR3 protein: ASSQDPGGRGYT
V gene: TRBV6-1; clone size: -; J gene: TRBJ1-1; D gene: -; CDR3 protein: ASSSSGHSEAF
V gene: TRBV19; clone size: -; J gene: TRBJ1-2; D gene: -; CDR3 protein: ASSIGPNVGYT
V gene: TRBV7-3; clone size: -; J gene: TRBJ2-1; D gene: TRBD2; CDR3 protein: ASSQTSGGDEQF
V gene: TRBV5-1; clone size: -; J gene: TRBJ2-3; D gene: -; CDR3 protein: ASSLALTGSTDTQY
V gene: TRBV6-5; clone size: -; J gene: TRBJ1-2; D gene: -; CDR3 protein: ASSYRGKEGYT
V gene: TRBV5-1; clone size: once; J gene: TRBJ2-3; D gene: -; CDR3 protein: ASRDAVGDTQY
V gene: TRBV3-1/TRBV3-2; clone size: -; J gene: TRBJ1-5; D gene: -; CDR3 protein: ASSPFGVGQPQH
V gene: TRBV5-4; clone size: -; J gene: TRBJ2-1; D gene: -; CDR3 protein: ATRSAQQPYNEQF
V gene: TRBV2; clone size: -; J gene: TRBJ1-6; D gene: -; CDR3 protein: ASSPDFNSPLH
V gene: TRBV12-3/TRBV12-4; clone size: -; J gene: TRBJ2-3; D gene: -; CDR3 protein: ASSLRGSDTQY
V gene: TRBV4-1; clone size: -; J gene: TRBJ1-2; D gene: TRBD1; CDR3 protein: ASSQDPGQLGYT
V gene: TRBV7-7; clone size: -; J gene: TRBJ2-5; D gene: TRBD2; CDR3 protein: ASSQSDGGGRETQY
V gene: TRBV2; clone size: -; J gene: TRBJ2-3; D gene: -; CDR3 protein: ASSEARGTQY
V gene: TRBV7-2; clone size: -; J gene: TRBJ1-1; D gene: -; CDR3 protein: ASTPGVGREAF
V gene: TRBV5-1; clone size: -; J gene: TRBJ2-7; D gene: -; CDR3 protein: ASSLGVEFYEQY